The T cell receptor beta chain under discussion was sequenced for a study of blood T cell repertoires in COVID-19. For the study at large: Acute and convalescent COVID-19 specimens originated in the United States, Italy and Spain. PBMCs, B-cell-depleted T cells, or T cells provided the cDNA or gDNA that made up the material.

V was shortened by 4 bases and J by 6 bases, with 10 bases between the two germline ends. The germline V gene has CDR1 KGHDR and CDR2 SFDVKD. CDR3 size: 13 residues. In the authors' workflow: Estimation of nucleated cell counts relied on the amplification of reference gene primers. The assay was immunoSEQ multiplex PCR, and TCRdb's table has in-frame clones only and misses some. The DNA was the basis for D and trimming; V, J and clone size are from that table. The table has approximately 99,000 clones, approximately 88% seen once. The sequence was obtained from a human donor in a cohort sampled during active COVID-19. The sequenced sample consisted of peripheral blood. J is TRBJ2-3 and V is TRBV24-1, with D possibly being TRBD2 (5 bases). In nucleotides, the CDR3 is TGTGCCACCAGTGACCCCTTAGCGGATACGCAGTATTTT. Protein sequence: CATSDPLADTQYF.